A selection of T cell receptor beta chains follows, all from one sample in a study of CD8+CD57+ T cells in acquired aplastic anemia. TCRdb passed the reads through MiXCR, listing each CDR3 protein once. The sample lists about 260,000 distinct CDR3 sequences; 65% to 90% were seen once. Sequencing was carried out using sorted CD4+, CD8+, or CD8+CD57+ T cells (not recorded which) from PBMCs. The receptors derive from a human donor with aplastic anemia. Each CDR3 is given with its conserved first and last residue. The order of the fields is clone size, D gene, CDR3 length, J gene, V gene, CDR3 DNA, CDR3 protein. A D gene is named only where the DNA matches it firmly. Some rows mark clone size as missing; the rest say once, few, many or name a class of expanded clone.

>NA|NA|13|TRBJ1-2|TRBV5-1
TGCGACCGCAGCCCGGGGGGGTGGGGAGGCTACACCTTC
CDRSPGGWGGYTF
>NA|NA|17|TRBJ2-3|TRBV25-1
TGTGCCAGCAGTGAAGACTCCTCAGCGGCTAGCACAGATACGCAGTATTTT
CASSEDSSAASTDTQYF
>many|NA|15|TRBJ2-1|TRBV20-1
TGCAGTGCTAGAGGAGGCACCCATATAGTGGATGAGCAGTTCTTC
CSARGGTHIVDEQFF
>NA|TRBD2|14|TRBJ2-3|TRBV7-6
TGTGCCAGCACCCTAGGGAGGGGCCCCTCTGGGCACAACTTT
CASTLGRGPSGHNF
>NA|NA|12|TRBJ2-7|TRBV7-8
TGTGCCAGCAGCTTAGGAGGAGTCGAGGAGTACTTC
CASSLGGVEEYF
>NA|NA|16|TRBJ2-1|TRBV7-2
TGTGCCAGCAGCTTCGGGGTAACCCAAGAGACCCAGTACCAGTTCTTC
CASSFGVTQETQYQFF
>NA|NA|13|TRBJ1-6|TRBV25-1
TGTGCCAGCAGCCCGGGGCAAAATTCACCCCTCCACTTT
CASSPGQNSPLHF
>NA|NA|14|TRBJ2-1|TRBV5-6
TGTGCCAGCAGCTTGGAGTGGGTCTACAATGAGCAGTTCTTC
CASSLEWVYNEQFF
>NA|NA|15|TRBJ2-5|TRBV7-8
TGTGCCAGCAGCTTAGCGGGGACTCCGGGTGAGCACTATTACTTC
CASSLAGTPGEHYYF
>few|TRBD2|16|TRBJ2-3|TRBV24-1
TGTGCCACCAGTGATGGGACTAGCGGGGGGAGAGATATGCAGTACTTT
CATSDGTSGGRDMQYF
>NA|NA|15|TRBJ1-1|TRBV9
TGTGCCAGCGGCGGAGATCTGAACATTCACTACTACGCTTTCTTT
CASGGDLNIHYYAFF
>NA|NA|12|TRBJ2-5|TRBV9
TGTGCCAGCAGCGGAGCTGGGAGCATCCAGTACTTC
CASSGAGSIQYF